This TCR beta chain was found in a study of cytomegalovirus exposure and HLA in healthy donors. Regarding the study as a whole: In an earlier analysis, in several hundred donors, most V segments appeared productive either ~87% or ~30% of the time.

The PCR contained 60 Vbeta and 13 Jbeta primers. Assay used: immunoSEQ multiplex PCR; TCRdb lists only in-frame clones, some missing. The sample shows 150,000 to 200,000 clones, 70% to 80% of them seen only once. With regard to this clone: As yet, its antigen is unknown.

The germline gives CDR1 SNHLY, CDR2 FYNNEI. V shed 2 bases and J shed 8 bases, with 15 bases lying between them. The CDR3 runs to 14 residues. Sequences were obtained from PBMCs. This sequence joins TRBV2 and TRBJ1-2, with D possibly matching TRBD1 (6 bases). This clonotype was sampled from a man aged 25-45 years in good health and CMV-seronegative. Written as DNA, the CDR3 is TGTGCCAGCAGTGAACGGACAGAATTGTCAGGCTACACCTTC. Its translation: CASSERTELSGYTF.